This T cell receptor (beta chain) was profiled in a study of T cell repertoires in cytomegalovirus infection. In the study overall: The public TCR beta signatures pointed to both CMV infection and matching HLA type.

This clonotype has just a few counts. Its antigen is as yet unknown. The study, taken as a whole, reports: HLA-C-restricted, CMV-specific TCR beta clonotypes were dominant ex vivo.

TCRdb passed the reads through MiXCR, listing each CDR3 protein once. The data hold around 540,000 distinct CDR3 sequences, with 33% observed a single time. The source material was cultured PBMCs, sampled from culture after CMV antigen stimulation. This receptor was identified in a human donor in good health (CMV status not recorded). Some clones in this sample may be carry-over from other donors' samples.

CDR3: CASSPGTRVLLGNEQFF. The CDR3 nucleotides read TGTGCCAGCAGTCCCGGGACCCGTGTTTTGTTGGGGAATGAGCAGTTCTTC. The chain employs TRBV28 and TRBJ2-1; tentatively, D is TRBD1 or TRBD2 (5 bases each). Germline V gene sequence: CDR1 MDHEN, CDR2 SYDVKM. The CDR3 is 17 residues long. V was clipped by 5 bases and J by 7 bases, with 24 bases between them.